The 23 T cell receptor beta chains below come from one sample, sequenced in a study of OX40 agonist ivuxolimab in advanced cancers. This table comes from immunoSEQ multiplex PCR, and its TCRdb copy is limited to in-frame clones, with some not included. The table includes roughly 76,000 clones, around 86% detected once. This specimen was CD4+ or CD8+ T cells sorted from blood, taken in a trial of the OX40 agonist ivuxolimab. Receptor source: an adult with an advanced solid tumor such as melanoma, head and neck, liver or kidney cancer.

The gene calls are TRBV5-4 and TRBJ1-2, with 8 bases identical to TRBD1. CDR1 is SGHNT, CDR2 YYREEE, per germline (reference sequence). V lost 0 bases, J lost 6 bases, and 7 bases stayed unmatched. This CDR3 contains 15 residues. The CDR3 region has the DNA TGTGCCAGCAGCTTGGGGACAGGGCAAAAGGATGGCTACACCTTC. It is translated as CASSLGTGQKDGYTF.

V usage is TRBV19 and J usage is TRBJ2-2, with 14 nucleotides matching TRBD2. This CDR3 is built from 18 residues. Germline-derived CDR1 and CDR2 are LNHDA and SQIVND (reference sequence). The V and J ends lost 7 bases and 4 bases, in that order; junction bases with no gene match: 11. CDR3 region: CASTSGLAGVSGTGELFF. CDR3 coding DNA: TGTGCCAGTACCTCGGGACTAGCGGGAGTGAGTGGCACCGGGGAGCTGTTTTTT.

V is TRBV28 and J is TRBJ1-1, with TRBD1 matching 10 bases. The ends lost 5 bases at V and 7 bases at J; junction bases unmatched: 7. The germline gives CDR1 MDHEN, CDR2 SYDVKM. The CDR3 extends over 14 amino acids. CDR3 in DNA: TGTGCCAGCAGTACGGGACAGGGGCGTCTTGAAGCTTTCTTT. Its protein is CASSTGQGRLEAFF.

The rearrangement joins TRBV28 to TRBJ2-3; 14 bases agree with TRBD2. J lost 5 bases, V lost 5 bases, and 9 bases had no gene match. Germline V gives CDR1 MDHEN, CDR2 SYDVKM. The CDR3 spans 17 residues. CDR3 in amino acids: CASSTRLAGGLLDTQYF. CDR3 nucleotide sequence: TGTGCCAGCAGTACAAGACTAGCGGGGGGGCTCTTAGATACGCAGTATTTT.

The chain links TRBV2 to TRBJ2-6; 9 bases align to TRBD1. Trimming at V came to 5 bases and at J to 2 bases, leaving 4 bases not matched to a gene. Germline assignment: CDR1 SNHLY and CDR2 FYNNEI. CDR3 length equals 16 residues. CDR3 loop: CASSTGGRPGANVLTF. The CDR3 bases are TGTGCCAGCAGTACAGGGGGCCGTCCTGGGGCCAACGTCCTGACTTTC.

The chain carries TRBV5-1 and TRBJ2-1; perhaps TRBD2 as D (7 bases). Trimming removed 1 base at V and 1 base at J, with 15 bases between. The CDR3 spans 17 residues. CDR1 is SGHRS, CDR2 YFSETQ, per germline. DNA of the CDR3: TGCGCCAGCAGCTTGCGGATAAGCGGGACATCCTACAATGAGCAGTTCTTC. Protein product: CASSLRISGTSYNEQFF.

With respect to this clone: It may be a read error: a sequence one base away is much more abundant. This chain uses TRBV6-1 with TRBJ2-7; D remains unclear. The CDR3 sequence is 11 residues long. V lost 5 bases, J lost 2 bases, and 4 bases lay in between. The germline V gene encodes CDR1 MNHNS and CDR2 SASEGT. CDR3 sequence reads: CASSKTYEQYF. The CDR3 DNA is TGTGCCAGCAGTAAAACCTACGAGCAGTACTTC.

CDR3 in amino acids: CASSTGLLGNTIYF. CDR3 in DNA: TGTGCCAGCAGCACAGGACTGCTGGGAAACACCATATATTTT. The genes are TRBV5-4 and TRBJ1-3, with a tentative D call TRBD1 (5 bases). The CDR3 length is 14 residues. The V gene's germline CDR1 is SGHNT and CDR2 YYREEE (reference sequence). Between the trimmed V and J ends, which lost 4 bases and 4 bases, there was a span of 12 bases.

This sequence joins TRBV9 and TRBJ2-1; 8 bases line up with TRBD1. The length of the CDR3 is 18 residues. Trimming took 0 bases from V and 0 from J; bases not matched to a gene: 8. CDR1 and CDR2 (germline): SGDLS, YYNGEE. CDR3 nucleotides: TGTGCCAGCAGCGTAGATCCAGGGGGCTTGAGCTCCTACAATGAGCAGTTCTTC. It translates to CASSVDPGGLSSYNEQFF.

V usage is TRBV7-9 and J usage is TRBJ1-1; TRBD1 agrees at 8 bases. Trimming cost V 0 bases and J 7 bases; bases outside gene matches: 1. This CDR3 is 13 amino acids long. Germline V lookup: CDR1 SEHNR, CDR2 FQNEAQ (reference sequence). CDR3 residues: CASSLAQGGEAFF. In DNA, the CDR3 is TGTGCCAGCAGCTTAGCACAGGGGGGTGAAGCTTTCTTT.

The chain is built from TRBV5-3 and TRBJ2-7; D gene unclear. TRBV5-3 has ORF status, its function being uncertain. V was shortened by 0 bases and J by 2 bases, with 6 bases between the two germline ends. CDR3 length: 13 residues. DNA for the CDR3: TGTGCCAGAAGCTTGGGGGTGACCTACGAGCAGTACTTC. It is translated as CARSLGVTYEQYF.

The V call is TRBV5-1, the J call TRBJ2-7; D might be TRBD2 (6 bases). The CDR3 has 14 amino acids. Between the trimmed V and J ends, which lost 0 bases and 0 bases, there was a span of 7 bases. Germline V gives CDR1 SGHRS, CDR2 YFSETQ. The CDR3 coding sequence is TGCGCCAGCAGCTTGGGCGGGAACTCCTACGAGCAGTACTTC. It encodes CASSLGGNSYEQYF. Based on the CDR3 plus reference TRBV5-1 and TRBJ2-7, the full variable domain is KAGVTQTPRYLIKTRGQQVTLSCSPISGHRSVSWYQQTPGQGLQFLFEYFSETQRNKGNFPGRFSGRQFSNSRSEMNVSTLELGDSALYLCASSLGGNSYEQYFGPGTRLTVT.

The rearrangement joins TRBV6-5 to TRBJ1-5; 8 nucleotides line up with TRBD1. Per germline, CDR1 MNHEY and CDR2 SVGAGI. The CDR3 is 14 amino acids. J gave up 4 bases and V 2 bases, and 1 base lay outside the gene matches. CDR3 sequence (DNA): TGTGCCAGCAGTTACAACAGGGGGAATCAGCCCCAGCATTTT. Its translation: CASSYNRGNQPQHF.

The chain uses TRBV6-5 and TRBJ1-5, with 8 bases aligning to TRBD1. Per germline, CDR1 MNHEY and CDR2 SVGAGI. The V and J ends lost 4 bases and 7 bases, in that order; junction bases with no gene match: 9. The CDR3 is made up of 15 amino acids. For the CDR3, the DNA is TGTGCCAGCAGTTCCCAGACAGGGGTCGGACAGCCCCAGCATTTT. The encoded protein is CASSSQTGVGQPQHF.

J is TRBJ1-6 and V is TRBV6-5; D is possibly TRBD1 (6 bases). CDR1 is MNHEY and CDR2 is SVGAGI in the germline V gene. The V end lost 6 bases, the J end lost 7 bases, and 13 bases lay between the germline ends. The CDR3 has 14 residues. CDR3 bases: TGTGCCAGCAGGGAGGGACACTTCAATTCACCCCTCCACTTT. This gives the protein CASREGHFNSPLHF.

The V and J genes are TRBV27 and TRBJ2-2; no firm D call. The CDR3 consists of 14 residues. Germline V gives CDR1 MNHEY, CDR2 SMNVEV (reference sequence). Trimming removed 3 bases at V and 1 base at J, with 6 bases between. The CDR3 here is CASSLLGNTGELFF. CDR3 bases: TGTGCCAGCAGTTTGTTAGGGAACACCGGGGAGCTGTTTTTT.

The CDR3 sequence is CATREFAKNIQYF. In DNA, the CDR3 is TGTGCCACCAGGGAGTTCGCCAAAAACATTCAGTACTTC. The rearrangement links TRBV28 to TRBJ2-4; D may be TRBD1 or TRBD2 (5 bases each). The length of the CDR3 is 13 residues. Trimming took 10 bases from V and 1 from J, leaving 11 bases between them. Germline CDR1 and CDR2: MDHEN and SYDVKM. The whole variable domain, remainder taken from reference TRBV28 and TRBJ2-4, is DVKVTQSSRYLVKRTGEKVFLECVQDMDHENMFWYRQDPGLGLRLIYFSYDVKMKEKGDIPEGYSVSREKKERFSLILESASTNQTSMYLCATREFAKNIQYFGAGTRLSVL.

About this clone itself: This specimen includes other DNA sequences encoding the same CDR3. The J gene is TRBJ2-3, the V gene TRBV6-5; unclear D gene. CDR1 MNHEY and CDR2 SVGAGI come from the germline V gene. The CDR3 loop spans 15 amino acids. V lost 6 bases, J lost 4 bases, and 17 bases lay in between. The CDR3 bases are TGTGCCAGCAGCCAACAAGTGGGGTGGGCAGATACGCAGTATTTT. It encodes CASSQQVGWADTQYF.

This clone was found a few times. This rearrangement joins TRBV2 to TRBJ2-2; D is possibly TRBD2 (5 bases). The CDR3 has 11 amino acids. Trimming took 7 bases from V and 7 from J, leaving 7 bases between them. The germline CDR1 and CDR2 sequences are SNHLY and FYNNEI. The CDR3, as DNA: TGTGCCAGCAAGCGGAACGGGGAGCTGTTTTTT. This sequence encodes CASKRNGELFF.

The gene calls are TRBV11-1 and TRBJ2-3; 8 positions match TRBD2. V dropped 5 bases and J dropped 2; count of bases not matched to a gene: 6. The germline CDR1 and CDR2 sequences are SGHAT and FQDESV (reference sequence). The CDR3 contains 15 residues. CDR3 amino acids: CASSPGGANTDTQYF. CDR3 sequence (DNA): TGTGCCAGCAGCCCGGGGGGGGCTAACACAGATACGCAGTATTTT.

The chain recombines TRBV7-9 with TRBJ2-7; D is undetermined. The CDR3 extends over 14 amino acids. Germline CDR1 is SEHNR and CDR2 is FQNEAQ (reference sequence). The V gene lost 3 bases and the J gene lost 1 base, with 10 bases spanning the gap. CDR3 region: CASSFSPTSYEQYF. The DNA for the CDR3 is TGTGCCAGCAGCTTCAGCCCGACGTCCTACGAGCAGTACTTC.

The J gene is TRBJ2-7, the V gene TRBV5-1; D call uncertain. The CDR3 has 13 amino acids. Germline lookup yields CDR1 SGHRS and CDR2 YFSETQ. V was trimmed by 2 bases and J by 3 bases, leaving 9 bases between them. The CDR3 is CASSFGGIYEQYF. The CDR3 DNA reads TGCGCCAGCAGCTTTGGTGGGATCTACGAGCAGTACTTC.

The CDR3 DNA follows: TGTGCCAGCAGCTTTGGGGCGTCGGCGGGAGGCTACACCTTC. Amino acids: CASSFGASAGGYTF. This chain uses TRBV7-9 with TRBJ1-2, with D possibly being TRBD1 (5 bases). In germline, CDR1 is SEHNR, CDR2 FQNEAQ (reference sequence). CDR3 length equals 14 residues. The V end was cut by 3 bases, the J end by 8 bases, with 16 bases between.